These 13 T cell receptor beta chains were sequenced from one sample in a study of blood T cells in healthy people across ages. A sample-barcoded 5' primer and a J-beta primer mix were used in a second PCR of roughly 7 to 11 cycles. A single record per CDR3 protein comes from TCRdb applying MiXCR to the 5' RACE reads. The data contain roughly 1,500,000 distinct CDR3 sequences, roughly 45% of them singletons. Sequences were obtained from blood. These receptors originate from a woman younger than 35 in good health.

This chain connects TRBV20-1 to TRBJ1-6; a possible D gene is TRBD1 (6 bases). Trimming took off 1 base at V and 8 bases at J, with 18 bases between the two ends. CDR1 DFQATT and CDR2 SNEGSKA come from the germline V gene (reference sequence). This CDR3 has 16 residues. The CDR3: CSARGPSQGTHSPLHF. The CDR3 region has the DNA TGCAGTGCTAGAGGTCCCTCACAGGGAACGCATTCACCCCTCCACTTT.

As regards this clonotype: Possible read error: a much larger clone is one base away. CDR3 sequence (DNA): TGCAGTGTACCAGCGGGGGGCCTAGTGAGAACTTACAAGGAGCAGTTCTTC. Protein product: CSVPAGGLVRTYKEQFF. The rearrangement joins TRBV20-1 to TRBJ2-1; 9 bases line up with TRBD2. CDR3 length equals 17 residues. Germline V gene data show CDR1 as DFQATT and CDR2 as SNEGSKA (reference sequence).

This clonotype has only a few counts. The chain has TRBV6-1 and TRBJ2-1, with unresolved D. Germline lookup yields CDR1 MNHNS and CDR2 SASEGT. V shed 1 base and J shed 9 bases, with 16 bases lying between them. The CDR3 contains 15 residues. The chain's CDR3 is CASSEERARIPEQFF. In nucleotides, the CDR3 is TGTGCCAGCAGTGAAGAAAGGGCCAGAATACCTGAGCAGTTCTTC.

This clonotype was seen a handful of times. The chain employs TRBV10-3 and TRBJ2-1, with 9 bases identical to TRBD2. The CDR3 extends over 15 amino acids. Trimming removed 8 bases from V and 2 bases from J; junction bases left unmatched: 7. The germline gives CDR1 ENHRY, CDR2 SYGVKD. The CDR3, as DNA: TGTGCCATCCAGGGACTAGCAGACCCCTACAATGAGCAGTTCTTC. It codes for CAIQGLADPYNEQFF.

The chain recombines TRBV12-3 or TRBV12-4 with TRBJ2-7; D gene unclear. V lost 6 bases, J lost 6 bases, and 15 bases lay in between. CDR3 length: 13 amino acids. CDR3 in DNA: TGTGCCAGCAGGACTCAGTCTTTCGGCGAGCAGTACTTC. Translation: CASRTQSFGEQYF.

The J gene is TRBJ1-1, the V gene TRBV20-1; TRBD1 might be the D (5 bases). With 3 bases removed from V and 10 bases from J, the gap between germline ends came to 18 bases. The length of the CDR3 is 13 residues. CDR1 and CDR2 (germline): DFQATT, SNEGSKA (reference sequence). DNA for the CDR3: TGCAGTGCTAGGTCGCCGGGGATGGGGGGAGCTTTCTTT. Amino acids: CSARSPGMGGAFF.

The J gene is TRBJ2-1, the V gene TRBV7-9; 9 bases line up with TRBD2. Losses at the gene ends were 1 base for V and 4 bases for J; bases not matched to a gene: 11. The CDR3 loop spans 18 amino acids. Germline CDR1 reads SEHNR; CDR2 reads FQNEAQ (reference sequence). CDR3 in DNA: TGTGCCAGCAGCTTAGGACTAGGGGCGGGGGGGCGGTACAATGAGCAGTTCTTC. Residues: CASSLGLGAGGRYNEQFF.

This chain connects TRBV10-2 to TRBJ2-7; D perhaps matches TRBD1 (6 bases). CDR1 and CDR2 (germline): WSHSY, SAAADI. Trimming pared 3 bases from V and 3 bases from J, leaving 15 bases between. The CDR3 is made up of 15 amino acids. CDR3 sequence (DNA): TGCGCCAGCAGTGACCCCACAGGGAAACGCTACGAGCAGTACTTC. Translating gives CASSDPTGKRYEQYF.

This clonotype occurred many times. The rearrangement joins TRBV6-1 to TRBJ2-5; 8 bases align to TRBD1. The CDR3 loop spans 16 amino acids. V shed 0 bases and J 2 bases; nucleotides not matched to a gene: 5. CDR1 MNHNS and CDR2 SASEGT come from the germline V gene. The CDR3 protein is CASSEAVGQGQETQYF. The CDR3 DNA reads TGTGCCAGCAGTGAAGCAGTCGGACAGGGTCAAGAGACCCAGTACTTC.

This clonotype was seen a handful of times. This chain joins TRBV5-1 and TRBJ2-7, with D maybe TRBD2 (5 bases). V lost 0 bases, J lost 4 bases, and 14 bases lay in between. Germline-derived CDR1 and CDR2 are SGHRS and YFSETQ. The CDR3 spans 15 residues. CDR3 sequence (DNA): TGCGCCAGCAGCTTGGACGCGGGCAGGAATTACGAGCAGTACTTC. It encodes CASSLDAGRNYEQYF.

This sequence joins TRBV4-1 and TRBJ2-7; 8 nucleotides line up with TRBD1. The trim removed 2 bases at V and 4 bases at J, leaving 7 bases unmatched. CDR3 length equals 15 residues. Germline values: CDR1 MGHRA, CDR2 YSYEKL. CDR3 coding DNA: TGCGCCAGCAGCCAATTGACAGGGGCCCCTTACGAGCAGTACTTC. Its translation: CASSQLTGAPYEQYF.

This clonotype showed up just a few times. The rearrangement links TRBV15 to TRBJ1-2; a weak D match, TRBD1 (6 bases). Germline lookup yields CDR1 LNHNV and CDR2 YYDKDF (reference sequence). Trimming left V 0 bases short and J 7 bases short, with 15 bases between. This CDR3 has 15 residues. The CDR3 sequence is CATSRDVGGTAGYTF. DNA of the CDR3: TGTGCCACCAGCAGAGATGTTGGGGGCACGGCTGGCTACACCTTC.

The chain is built from TRBV6-5 and TRBJ2-7, with D hard to call. The germline CDR1 and CDR2 sequences are MNHEY and SVGAGI. Between the trimmed V and J ends, which lost 6 bases and 2 bases, there was a span of 14 bases. CDR3 length: 14 residues. CDR3 region: CASSPLWRPYEQYF. The CDR3 nucleotides read TGTGCCAGCAGCCCCCTATGGAGACCCTACGAGCAGTACTTC.